This TCR beta chain was captured by sequencing in a study of blood T cells in healthy people across ages. The CDR3 totals 18 residues. The V gene end was trimmed by 0 bases and the J gene end by 4 bases; junction bases not matched to a gene: 12. CDR1 is SGDLS, CDR2 YYNGEE, per germline. It was with a sample-barcoded 5' primer and a J-beta primer mix that a second PCR of roughly 7 to 11 cycles was run. TCRdb re-called the 5' RACE reads through MiXCR, storing one row per CDR3 protein. The table shows about 1,500,000 distinct CDR3 sequences, with about 30% occurring only once. Donors were systemically healthy Caucasian individuals from Russia aged about 6 to 95 years.

The specimen was blood. This TCR was sampled from a woman in her 30s in good health. The V call is TRBV9, the J call TRBJ2-1, with TRBD1 matching 8 bases. The CDR3: CASSVGWRRTGSYNEQFF. Written as DNA, the CDR3 is TGTGCCAGCAGCGTAGGCTGGCGGCGGACAGGGAGTTACAATGAGCAGTTCTTC. The entire variable domain, with the rest obtained from reference TRBV9 and TRBJ2-1, is as follows: DSGVTQTPKHLITATGQRVTLRCSPRSGDLSVYWYQQSLDQGLQFLIQYYNGEERAKGNILERFSAQQFPDLHSELNLSSLELGDSALYFCASSVGWRRTGSYNEQFFGPGTRLTVL.